This T cell receptor (beta chain) was profiled in a study of T cell repertoires in cytomegalovirus infection. TCRdb re-called the reads with MiXCR, one entry per CDR3 protein. The table lists fewer than 900,000 distinct CDR3 sequences, 29% of them singletons. This clonotype came up a few times. As yet, its antigen is unknown. Germline values: CDR1 LNHDA, CDR2 SQIVND (reference sequence). The CDR3 consists of 14 residues. V dropped 6 bases and J dropped 10; count of bases not matched to a gene: 7. The origin of this receptor is a human donor in good health (CMV status not recorded). Some clones in this sample may be carry-over from other donors' samples. This sample comprised cultured CD8+ T cells from PBMCs, obtained from culture after CMV antigen stimulation. The chain has TRBV19 and TRBJ1-6; 9 bases align to TRBD1. DNA of the CDR3: TGTGCCAGTAGCGGACAGGGGTCGGGATCACCCCTCCACTTT. Amino acid sequence: CASSGQGSGSPLHF.